This T cell receptor beta chain is drawn from a study of low-dose radiotherapy and immunotherapy resistance in tumors. At the level of the study: It was 1 Gy per fraction every two weeks that Cohort 2 received, adding up to 13 Gy over 26 weeks. Aspirin was taken orally at 300 mg daily by patients, and this continued for four cycles from cycle 1 day 1.

This clonotype was seen many times. Noted time point: before trial treatment. Eligible patients bore advanced solid tumors devoid of tumor-infiltrating lymphocytes. TRAV- and TRBV-specific primers primed first-strand cDNA, covering alpha and beta chains. For amplifying TCRs, the PCR ran for 15 to 20 cycles with Phusion, which was used together with a constant-region primer and the adapter on the V primers. Using its own MiXCR run on the reads, TCRdb lists one record per CDR3 protein. The sample has around 69,000 distinct CDR3 sequences; around 32% are singletons. The CDR3 has 13 amino acids. V gave up 1 base and J gave up 5 bases, with 11 bases separating them. Looked up from germline, CDR1 is DFQATT and CDR2 is SNEGSKA (reference sequence).

The sequenced sample was PBMCs, obtained before treatment. The chain uses TRBV20-1 and TRBJ1-1; tentative D call: TRBD1 (5 bases). The clonotype was recovered from a female donor with ovarian cancer. CDR3 nucleotide sequence: TGCAGTGCTAGAGGGGCAGGGAGAACTGAAGCTTTCTTT. Translated, it gives CSARGAGRTEAFF.